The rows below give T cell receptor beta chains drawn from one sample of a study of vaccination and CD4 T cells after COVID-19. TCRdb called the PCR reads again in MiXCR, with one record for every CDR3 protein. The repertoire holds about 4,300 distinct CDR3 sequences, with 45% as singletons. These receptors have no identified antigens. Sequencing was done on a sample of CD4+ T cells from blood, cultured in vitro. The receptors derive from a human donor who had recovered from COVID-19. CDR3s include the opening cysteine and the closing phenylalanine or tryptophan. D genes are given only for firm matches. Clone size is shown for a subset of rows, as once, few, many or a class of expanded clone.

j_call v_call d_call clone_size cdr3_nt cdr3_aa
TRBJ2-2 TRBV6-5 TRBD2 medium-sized TGTGCCAGCAGTTCACCTCCGGGACTAGAATTCATCGGGGAGCTGTTTTTT CASSSPPGLEFIGELFF
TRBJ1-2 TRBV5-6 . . TGTGCCAGCAGCATGTCCAACTATGGCTACACCTTC CASSMSNYGYTF
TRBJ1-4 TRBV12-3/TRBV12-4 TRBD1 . TGTGCCAGCAGTGTCCGGGACAGGGTCGGGAATGAAAAACTGTTTTTT CASSVRDRVGNEKLFF
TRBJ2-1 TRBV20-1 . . TGCAGTGCTATTGGCGGGTACAATGAGCAGTTCTTC CSAIGGYNEQFF
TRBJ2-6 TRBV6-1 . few TGTGCCAGCAGTGAACGGGTCACCGGGGCCAACGTCCTGACTTTC CASSERVTGANVLTF
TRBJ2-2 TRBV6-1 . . TGTGCCAGCTCATGGATACCTGCGAACACCGGGGAGCTGTTTTTT CASSWIPANTGELFF
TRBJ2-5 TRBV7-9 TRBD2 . TGTGCCAGCAGCCCCCGAAGCGGGGGGCCAGCCGGGACCCAGTACTTC CASSPRSGGPAGTQYF
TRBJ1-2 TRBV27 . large TGTGCCAGCGGAGCTCGCCAGGGCGCCCGGGGTGGCTACACCTTC CASGARQGARGGYTF
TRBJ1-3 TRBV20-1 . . TGCAGTGCTAGAGAAGGTGGAAACACCATATATTTT CSAREGGNTIYF
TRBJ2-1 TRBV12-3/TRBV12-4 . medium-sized TGTGCCAGCAAGCGACTAGGGCCTTCGAATGAGCAGTTCTTC CASKRLGPSNEQFF
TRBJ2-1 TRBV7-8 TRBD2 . TGTGCCAGCAGCTTAGACGGCGGGAGGGCCTTGAGGCAGTTCTTC CASSLDGGRALRQFF
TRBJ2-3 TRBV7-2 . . TGTGCCAGCAGCTATCAAATCGGCCCACTAAATACGCAGTATTTT CASSYQIGPLNTQYF
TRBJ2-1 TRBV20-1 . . TGCAGTGCTCCGACTGTACAGGCGCTCTCCTACAATGAGCAGTTCTTC CSAPTVQALSYNEQFF
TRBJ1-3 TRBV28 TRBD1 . TGTGCCAGCAGTCGCACAGGGGCTGGAAACACCATATATTTT CASSRTGAGNTIYF
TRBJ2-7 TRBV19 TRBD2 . TGTGCCAGTAGTATATTGGCTAGCGGGGGATACGAGCAGTACTTC CASSILASGGYEQYF
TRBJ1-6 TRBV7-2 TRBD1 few TGTGCCAGCAGCTTAGTACAGGGGGCTGATTCACCCCTCCACTTT CASSLVQGADSPLHF
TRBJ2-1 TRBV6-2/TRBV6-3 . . TGTGCCAGCTTAGCGGTCTACAATGAGCAGTTCTTC CASLAVYNEQFF
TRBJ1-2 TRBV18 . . TGTGCCAGCTCTCGCGGGGGAGAGGGCTATGGCTACACCTTC CASSRGGEGYGYTF
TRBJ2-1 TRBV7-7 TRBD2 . TGTGCTAGCAGCTACGCTAGCGGGAGTGGTAATGAGCAGTTCTTC CASSYASGSGNEQFF
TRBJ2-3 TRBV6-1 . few TGTGCCAGCAGTGACAGGGTTGAAGATACGCAGTATTTT CASSDRVEDTQYF
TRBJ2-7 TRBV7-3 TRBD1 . TGTGCCAGCAGCCTAAATCCCGGGACAGGCTACGAGCAGTACTTC CASSLNPGTGYEQYF
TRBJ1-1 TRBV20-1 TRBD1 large TGCAGTGCTGAGGACAGGGGGCCTGAAACTGAAGCTTTCTTT CSAEDRGPETEAFF
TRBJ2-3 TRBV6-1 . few TGTGCCAGCAGAGGGGGGGGGGATACGCAGTATTTT CASRGGGDTQYF
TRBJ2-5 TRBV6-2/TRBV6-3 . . TGTGCCAGCAGTAATAGAAACGGGGAGACCCAGTACTTC CASSNRNGETQYF
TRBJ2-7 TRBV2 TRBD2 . TGTGCCAGCAGACCCGGACTAGCGGGGATAAACGAGCAGTACTTC CASRPGLAGINEQYF
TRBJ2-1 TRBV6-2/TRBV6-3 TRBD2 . TGTGCCAGCAGCACACGACTAGCGGGAGGAAAGCAGTTCTTC CASSTRLAGGKQFF
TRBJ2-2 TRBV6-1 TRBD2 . TGTGCCACTCAAGGACTAGCGGGGCTGAACACCGGGGAGCTGTTTTTT CATQGLAGLNTGELFF
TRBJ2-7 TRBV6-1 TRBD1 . TGTGCCAGCAGGGCAGGGACAGGGTGGTACGAGCAGTACTTC CASRAGTGWYEQYF
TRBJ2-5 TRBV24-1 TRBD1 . TGTGCCACCAGTGATTCGGACAGGGGGGAGACCCAGTACTTC CATSDSDRGETQYF
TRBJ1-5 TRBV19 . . TGTGCCAGTAGTATTGAGGGAGGACGAGCTCAGCCCCAGCATTTT CASSIEGGRAQPQHF
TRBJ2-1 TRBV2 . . TGTGCCGGCGCCGGGGAGTTAGACAATGAGCAGTTCTTC CAGAGELDNEQFF
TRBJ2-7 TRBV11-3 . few TGTGCCAGCAGCCTTAACGTTCAGGGTCTCGAGCAGTACTTC CASSLNVQGLEQYF